This T cell receptor beta chain was obtained from a study of T cells in Graves' hyperthyroidism and ophthalmopathy. This clonotype was counted only a few times. TCR beta CDR3 regions were amplified from RNA transcripts. The TCR CDR3 was amplified in a first-round RT-PCR using the HTBI primer set. TCRdb called the multiplex PCR reads again in MiXCR, with one record for every CDR3 protein. The sample lists about 500,000 distinct CDR3 sequences, approximately 15% seen once, with around a sixth in the top ten. With V trimmed by 6 bases and J by 5 bases, 4 bases remained unmatched. The CDR3 covers 12 residues. CDR1 is MNHNS, CDR2 SASEGT, per germline.

Sequences were obtained from blood. This receptor was identified in a woman aged 18 to 35 with Graves' hyperthyroidism. V is TRBV6-1 and J is TRBJ2-7, with 7 positions matching TRBD1. CDR3 in amino acids: CASRRQGHEQYF. CDR3 nucleotide sequence: TGTGCCAGCAGACGACAGGGTCACGAGCAGTACTTC.